This is a list of T cell receptor beta chains from one sample in a study of blood T cell repertoires in COVID-19. Some clones are missing from TCRdb's copy, which holds only in-frame ones; the method was immunoSEQ multiplex PCR. The sample has 200,000 to 250,000 clones; roughly nine tenths are singletons. The sample consisted of peripheral blood. These receptors were obtained from a man aged 60 to 75 with acute or convalescent COVID-19. Each CDR3 is given with its conserved first and last residue. D genes are given only for firm matches. Rows give clone size only sometimes, using once, few, many, or a class for an expanded clone.

clone_size: once; d_call: -; v_call: TRBV5-1; j_call: TRBJ1-1; cdr3_aa: CASRGGMNTEAFF; cdr3_nt: TGCGCCAGCAGGGGGGGAATGAACACTGAAGCTTTCTTT
clone_size: -; d_call: -; v_call: TRBV4-2; j_call: TRBJ1-3; cdr3_aa: CASSQEATAVSGNTIYF; cdr3_nt: TGTGCCAGCAGCCAAGAGGCAACAGCCGTCTCTGGAAACACCATATATTTT
clone_size: -; d_call: -; v_call: TRBV7-9; j_call: TRBJ2-7; cdr3_aa: CASSLGQGRGYEQYF; cdr3_nt: TGTGCCAGCAGCTTAGGGCAGGGGAGAGGCTACGAGCAGTACTTC
clone_size: -; d_call: TRBD1; v_call: TRBV19; j_call: TRBJ1-5; cdr3_aa: CASSRDRVNQPQHF; cdr3_nt: TGTGCCAGTAGCCGGGACAGGGTCAATCAGCCCCAGCATTTT
clone_size: -; d_call: TRBD2; v_call: TRBV19; j_call: TRBJ2-4; cdr3_aa: CASTPGEGIVKNIQYF; cdr3_nt: TGTGCCAGTACACCTGGGGAGGGAATTGTCAAAAACATTCAGTACTTC
clone_size: once; d_call: TRBD2; v_call: TRBV30; j_call: TRBJ2-7; cdr3_aa: CAWSPGTSGGHEQYF; cdr3_nt: TGTGCCTGGAGTCCCGGGACTAGCGGGGGACACGAGCAGTACTTC
clone_size: -; d_call: TRBD1; v_call: TRBV2; j_call: TRBJ2-5; cdr3_aa: CASSWGQGTGQTQYF; cdr3_nt: TGTGCCAGCAGTTGGGGACAGGGAACAGGTCAGACCCAGTACTTC
clone_size: -; d_call: TRBD1; v_call: TRBV4-2; j_call: TRBJ2-7; cdr3_aa: CASSPGTGGLYEQYF; cdr3_nt: TGTGCCAGCAGCCCCGGGACAGGGGGACTCTACGAGCAGTACTTC
clone_size: -; d_call: -; v_call: TRBV6-5; j_call: TRBJ1-1; cdr3_aa: CASRQNTEAFF; cdr3_nt: TGTGCCAGCAGACAAAACACTGAAGCTTTCTTT
clone_size: -; d_call: TRBD2; v_call: TRBV15; j_call: TRBJ2-1; cdr3_aa: CATTQGLAGDNEQFF; cdr3_nt: TGTGCCACCACGCAGGGACTAGCGGGCGACAATGAGCAGTTCTTC
clone_size: -; d_call: -; v_call: TRBV7-2; j_call: TRBJ2-1; cdr3_aa: CASSRTSHEQFF; cdr3_nt: TGTGCCAGCAGCCGTACTAGCCATGAGCAGTTCTTC
clone_size: -; d_call: -; v_call: TRBV30; j_call: TRBJ2-7; cdr3_aa: CAWSAGGAYEQYF; cdr3_nt: TGTGCCTGGAGTGCCGGGGGTGCGTACGAGCAGTACTTC
clone_size: -; d_call: -; v_call: TRBV28; j_call: TRBJ1-3; cdr3_aa: CASIREVLSGNTIYF; cdr3_nt: TGTGCCAGCATTAGGGAGGTCCTCTCTGGAAACACCATATATTTT
clone_size: -; d_call: TRBD2; v_call: TRBV15; j_call: TRBJ2-1; cdr3_aa: CATSRGLADNEQFF; cdr3_nt: TGTGCCACCAGCAGAGGACTAGCGGACAATGAGCAGTTCTTC
clone_size: -; d_call: TRBD1; v_call: TRBV7-2; j_call: TRBJ2-3; cdr3_aa: CASSSGDRGRHTQYF; cdr3_nt: TGTGCCAGCAGTTCCGGGGACAGGGGGCGGCATACGCAGTATTTT
clone_size: -; d_call: TRBD2; v_call: TRBV7-6; j_call: TRBJ2-3; cdr3_aa: CASRAGLASPDTQYF; cdr3_nt: TGTGCCAGCAGAGCGGGACTAGCGTCTCCAGATACGCAGTATTTT
clone_size: -; d_call: TRBD1; v_call: TRBV19; j_call: TRBJ1-2; cdr3_aa: CASSVTSGTGRGYTF; cdr3_nt: TGTGCCAGTAGTGTCACCTCCGGGACAGGGCGGGGCTACACCTTC
clone_size: once; d_call: -; v_call: TRBV3-1/TRBV3-2; j_call: TRBJ2-1; cdr3_aa: CASSQDGGQYNEQFF; cdr3_nt: TGTGCCAGCAGCCAAGACGGCGGTCAATACAATGAGCAGTTCTTC
clone_size: -; d_call: -; v_call: TRBV3-1/TRBV3-2; j_call: TRBJ1-4; cdr3_aa: CASRLEGTGTNEKLFF; cdr3_nt: TGTGCCAGCAGATTGGAGGGAACGGGAACTAATGAAAAACTGTTTTTT
clone_size: -; d_call: -; v_call: TRBV29-1; j_call: TRBJ1-1; cdr3_aa: CSVAVGARTEAFF; cdr3_nt: TGCAGCGTTGCTGTGGGGGCTAGAACTGAAGCTTTCTTT
clone_size: -; d_call: TRBD2; v_call: TRBV7-6; j_call: TRBJ2-5; cdr3_aa: CASSLVPSGRGETQYF; cdr3_nt: TGTGCCAGCAGCTTAGTCCCTAGCGGGAGGGGGGAGACCCAGTACTTC
clone_size: -; d_call: -; v_call: TRBV27; j_call: TRBJ1-5; cdr3_aa: CASSLYWGREQPQHF; cdr3_nt: TGTGCCAGCAGTTTATACTGGGGGCGGGAGCAGCCCCAGCATTTT
clone_size: -; d_call: -; v_call: TRBV19; j_call: TRBJ1-2; cdr3_aa: CASSIPNYGYTF; cdr3_nt: TGTGCCAGCAGTATCCCGAACTATGGCTACACCTTC
clone_size: -; d_call: -; v_call: TRBV4-1; j_call: TRBJ2-3; cdr3_aa: CASSSGGLGTDTQYF; cdr3_nt: TGCGCCAGCAGCTCCGGGGGTTTGGGCACAGATACGCAGTATTTT
clone_size: -; d_call: -; v_call: TRBV2; j_call: TRBJ2-1; cdr3_aa: CASNIGGSYNEQFF; cdr3_nt: TGTGCCAGCAACATCGGGGGTTCCTACAATGAGCAGTTCTTC
clone_size: -; d_call: TRBD2; v_call: TRBV4-3; j_call: TRBJ2-7; cdr3_aa: CASSQGGGYEQYF; cdr3_nt: TGCGCCAGCAGCCAAGGGGGGGGCTACGAGCAGTACTTC
clone_size: -; d_call: TRBD2; v_call: TRBV5-1; j_call: TRBJ2-7; cdr3_aa: CASSMGLAYEQYF; cdr3_nt: TGCGCCAGCAGCATGGGACTAGCATACGAGCAGTACTTC
clone_size: -; d_call: TRBD1; v_call: TRBV6-5; j_call: TRBJ1-1; cdr3_aa: CASSYSQRQGRAFF; cdr3_nt: TGTGCCAGCAGTTACTCCCAACGACAGGGCCGAGCTTTCTTT
clone_size: -; d_call: TRBD2; v_call: TRBV6-5; j_call: TRBJ2-7; cdr3_aa: CASSYGAGVGIEQYF; cdr3_nt: TGTGCCAGCAGTTACGGGGCGGGAGTGGGGATCGAGCAGTACTTC
clone_size: -; d_call: -; v_call: TRBV4-3; j_call: TRBJ1-5; cdr3_aa: CASSPGVSNQPQHF; cdr3_nt: TGCGCCAGCAGCCCGGGAGTTAGCAATCAGCCCCAGCATTTT
clone_size: -; d_call: TRBD2; v_call: TRBV5-5; j_call: TRBJ2-7; cdr3_aa: CASTSTSAAYEQYF; cdr3_nt: TGTGCCAGCACCTCAACTAGCGCAGCCTACGAGCAGTACTTC
clone_size: -; d_call: TRBD1; v_call: TRBV29-1; j_call: TRBJ2-7; cdr3_aa: CSVEDLGQGAGEQYF; cdr3_nt: TGCAGCGTTGAAGATCTGGGACAGGGGGCCGGCGAGCAGTACTTC
clone_size: -; d_call: TRBD1; v_call: TRBV6-5; j_call: TRBJ1-5; cdr3_aa: CASSPRQGHQPQHF; cdr3_nt: TGTGCCAGCAGTCCTCGACAGGGACATCAGCCCCAGCATTTT
clone_size: -; d_call: -; v_call: TRBV11-2; j_call: TRBJ2-7; cdr3_aa: CASSRGSWGVYEQYF; cdr3_nt: TGTGCCAGCAGCCGGGGAAGTTGGGGGGTCTACGAGCAGTACTTC
clone_size: -; d_call: -; v_call: TRBV15; j_call: TRBJ2-3; cdr3_aa: CATSPRIRSTDTQYF; cdr3_nt: TGTGCCACCTCCCCGAGGATTCGGAGCACAGATACGCAGTATTTT
clone_size: -; d_call: -; v_call: TRBV5-1; j_call: TRBJ1-4; cdr3_aa: CASSSTGKWDNEKLFF; cdr3_nt: TGCGCCAGCAGCTCTACCGGGAAATGGGATAATGAAAAACTGTTTTTT
clone_size: -; d_call: TRBD1; v_call: TRBV27; j_call: TRBJ2-5; cdr3_aa: CASRRQGGEETQYF; cdr3_nt: TGTGCCAGCAGAAGACAGGGGGGCGAAGAGACCCAGTACTTC
clone_size: -; d_call: -; v_call: TRBV27; j_call: TRBJ2-3; cdr3_aa: CASSLSIQVTDTQYF; cdr3_nt: TGTGCCAGCAGTTTATCGATACAAGTCACAGATACGCAGTATTTT
clone_size: -; d_call: TRBD1; v_call: TRBV7-3; j_call: TRBJ1-1; cdr3_aa: CASSLEGAGTEAFF; cdr3_nt: TGTGCCAGCAGCTTAGAGGGGGCTGGCACTGAAGCTTTCTTT
clone_size: -; d_call: TRBD1; v_call: TRBV19; j_call: TRBJ1-2; cdr3_aa: CASSITGGDYGYTF; cdr3_nt: TGTGCCAGTAGTATTACAGGGGGAGACTATGGCTACACCTTC
clone_size: -; d_call: TRBD2; v_call: TRBV18; j_call: TRBJ2-5; cdr3_aa: CASSPRKAGVGQTETQYF; cdr3_nt: TGTGCCAGCTCACCCCGCAAGGCGGGAGTCGGGCAAACGGAGACCCAGTACTTC
clone_size: -; d_call: TRBD2; v_call: TRBV5-1; j_call: TRBJ2-1; cdr3_aa: CASSLSLRGRDNEQFF; cdr3_nt: TGCGCCAGCAGCTTGAGCTTACGCGGGAGGGACAATGAGCAGTTCTTC
clone_size: -; d_call: TRBD1; v_call: TRBV7-2; j_call: TRBJ2-2; cdr3_aa: CASNFGGTGVVGELFF; cdr3_nt: TGTGCCAGCAACTTCGGGGGGACAGGGGTGGTCGGGGAGCTGTTTTTT
clone_size: once; d_call: TRBD2; v_call: TRBV29-1; j_call: TRBJ2-1; cdr3_aa: CSPWLAGGLNEQFF; cdr3_nt: TGCAGCCCCTGGCTGGCGGGAGGGCTGAATGAGCAGTTCTTC
clone_size: -; d_call: -; v_call: TRBV6-5; j_call: TRBJ2-3; cdr3_aa: CASSYSGGTDTQYF; cdr3_nt: TGTGCCAGCAGTTACTCCGGGGGCACAGATACGCAGTATTTT
clone_size: -; d_call: -; v_call: TRBV7-2; j_call: TRBJ1-1; cdr3_aa: CASTLTEAFF; cdr3_nt: TGTGCCAGCACCCTCACTGAAGCTTTCTTT
clone_size: -; d_call: TRBD1; v_call: TRBV5-1; j_call: TRBJ1-2; cdr3_aa: CASSPTGPANYGYTF; cdr3_nt: TGCGCCAGCAGCCCGACAGGGCCAGCTAACTATGGCTACACCTTC
clone_size: -; d_call: TRBD2; v_call: TRBV28; j_call: TRBJ2-1; cdr3_aa: CASSFSAGGPYNEQFF; cdr3_nt: TGTGCCAGCAGTTTTTCGGCGGGAGGGCCCTACAATGAGCAGTTCTTC
clone_size: -; d_call: -; v_call: TRBV5-1; j_call: TRBJ2-2; cdr3_aa: CASSLAVLAANTGELFF; cdr3_nt: TGCGCCAGCAGCTTGGCCGTTCTAGCTGCGAACACCGGGGAGCTGTTTTTT
clone_size: -; d_call: TRBD1; v_call: TRBV29-1; j_call: TRBJ2-7; cdr3_aa: CSVGQGRSYEQYF; cdr3_nt: TGCAGCGTTGGACAGGGAAGATCCTACGAGCAGTACTTC
clone_size: -; d_call: TRBD1; v_call: TRBV4-3; j_call: TRBJ2-1; cdr3_aa: CASSLTGQSFNEQFF; cdr3_nt: TGCGCCAGCAGCCTTACGGGACAGAGTTTCAATGAGCAGTTCTTC